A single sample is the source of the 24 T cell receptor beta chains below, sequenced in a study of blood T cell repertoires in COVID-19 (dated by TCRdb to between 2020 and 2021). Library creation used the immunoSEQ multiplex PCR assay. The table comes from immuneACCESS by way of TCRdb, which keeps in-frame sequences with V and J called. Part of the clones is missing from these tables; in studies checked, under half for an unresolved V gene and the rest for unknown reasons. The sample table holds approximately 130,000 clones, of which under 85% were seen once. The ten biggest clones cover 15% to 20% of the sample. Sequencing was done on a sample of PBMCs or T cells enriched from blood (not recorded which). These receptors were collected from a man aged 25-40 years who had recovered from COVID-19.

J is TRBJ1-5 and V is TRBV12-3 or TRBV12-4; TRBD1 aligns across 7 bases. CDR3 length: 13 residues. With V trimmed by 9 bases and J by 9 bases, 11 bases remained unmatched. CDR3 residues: CASSTGEVGPQHF. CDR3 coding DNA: TGTGCCAGTAGTACAGGGGAGGTGGGGCCCCAGCATTTT.

The CDR3 loop is CASSLPPPGTANEKLFF. DNA for the CDR3: TGTGCCAGCAGCTTGCCCCCACCCGGGACAGCTAATGAAAAACTGTTTTTT. The J gene is TRBJ1-4, the V gene TRBV11-2, with 7 bases fitting TRBD1. The ends lost 3 bases at V and 3 bases at J; junction bases unmatched: 10. This CDR3 is built from 17 residues. Germline V gene lookup returns CDR1 SGHAT and CDR2 FQNNGV.

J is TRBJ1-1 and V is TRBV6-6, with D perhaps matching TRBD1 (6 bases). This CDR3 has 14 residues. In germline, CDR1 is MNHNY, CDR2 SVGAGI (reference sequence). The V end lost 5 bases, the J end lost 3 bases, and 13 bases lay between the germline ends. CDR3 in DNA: TGTGCCAGCAGTAAGTCCGGGACATACACTGAAGCTTTCTTT. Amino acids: CASSKSGTYTEAFF.

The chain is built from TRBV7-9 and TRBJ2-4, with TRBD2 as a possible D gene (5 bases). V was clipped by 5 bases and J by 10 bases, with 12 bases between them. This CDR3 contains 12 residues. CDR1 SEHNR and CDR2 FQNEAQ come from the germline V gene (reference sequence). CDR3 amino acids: CASSREGYIQYF. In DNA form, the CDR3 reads TGTGCCAGCAGCCGCGAGGGCTATATTCAGTACTTC.

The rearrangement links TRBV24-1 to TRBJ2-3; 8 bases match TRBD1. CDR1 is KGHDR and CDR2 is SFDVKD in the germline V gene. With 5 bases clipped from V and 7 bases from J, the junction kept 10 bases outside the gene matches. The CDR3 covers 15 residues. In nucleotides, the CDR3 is TGTGCCACCAGTGGTGGGACAGGCCCTAGTTATACGCAGTATTTT. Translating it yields CATSGGTGPSYTQYF.

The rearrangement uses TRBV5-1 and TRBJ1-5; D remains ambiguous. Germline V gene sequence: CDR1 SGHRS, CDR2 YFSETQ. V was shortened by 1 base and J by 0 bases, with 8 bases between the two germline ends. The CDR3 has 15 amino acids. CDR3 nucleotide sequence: TGCGCCAGCAGCTTGCTTCCAGATAGCAATCAGCCCCAGCATTTT. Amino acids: CASSLLPDSNQPQHF.

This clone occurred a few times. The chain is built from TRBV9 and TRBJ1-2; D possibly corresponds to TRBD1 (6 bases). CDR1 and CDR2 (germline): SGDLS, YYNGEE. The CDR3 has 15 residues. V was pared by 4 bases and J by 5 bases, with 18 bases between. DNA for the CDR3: TGTGCCAGCAGCCCTCTTCGGGGGGCATCTTATGGCTACACCTTC. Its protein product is CASSPLRGASYGYTF.

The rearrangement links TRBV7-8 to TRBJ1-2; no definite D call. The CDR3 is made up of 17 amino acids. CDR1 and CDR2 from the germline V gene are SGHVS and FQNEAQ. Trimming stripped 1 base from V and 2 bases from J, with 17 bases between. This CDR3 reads CASSLGLQRTRNYGYTF. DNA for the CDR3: TGTGCCAGCAGCTTAGGGTTACAGAGAACCCGGAACTATGGCTACACCTTC.

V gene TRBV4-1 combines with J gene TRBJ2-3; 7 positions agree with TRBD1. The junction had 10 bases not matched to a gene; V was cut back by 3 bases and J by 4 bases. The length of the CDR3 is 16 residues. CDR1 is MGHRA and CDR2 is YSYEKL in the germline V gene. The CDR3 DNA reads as TGCGCCAGCAGCCAGCCGGGACAGAGAAGGGCAGATACGCAGTATTTT. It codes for CASSQPGQRRADTQYF.

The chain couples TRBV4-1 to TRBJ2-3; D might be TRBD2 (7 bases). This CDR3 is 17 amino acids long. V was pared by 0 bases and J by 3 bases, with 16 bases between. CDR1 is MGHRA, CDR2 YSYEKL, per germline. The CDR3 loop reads CASSQDWEGRGTDTQYF. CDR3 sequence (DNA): TGCGCCAGCAGCCAAGATTGGGAGGGCAGGGGAACAGATACGCAGTATTTT.

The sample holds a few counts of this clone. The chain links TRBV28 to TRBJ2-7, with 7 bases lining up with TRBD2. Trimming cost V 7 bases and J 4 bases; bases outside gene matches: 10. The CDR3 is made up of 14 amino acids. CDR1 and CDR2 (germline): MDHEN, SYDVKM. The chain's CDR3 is CASTYGGSFYEQYF. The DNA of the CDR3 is TGTGCCAGCACCTATGGCGGGAGCTTTTACGAGCAGTACTTC.

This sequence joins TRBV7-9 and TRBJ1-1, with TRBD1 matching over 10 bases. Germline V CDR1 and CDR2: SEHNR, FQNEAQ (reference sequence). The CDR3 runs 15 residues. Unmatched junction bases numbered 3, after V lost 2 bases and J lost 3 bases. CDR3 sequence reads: CASSLWTGGDTEAFF. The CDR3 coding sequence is TGTGCCAGCAGCTTATGGACAGGGGGGGACACTGAAGCTTTCTTT.

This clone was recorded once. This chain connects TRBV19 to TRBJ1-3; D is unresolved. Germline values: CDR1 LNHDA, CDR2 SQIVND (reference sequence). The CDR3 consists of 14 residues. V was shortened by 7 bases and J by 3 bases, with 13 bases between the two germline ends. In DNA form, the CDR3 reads TGTGCCAGTAAGGAGGGAGTAGGTGGAAACACCATATATTTT. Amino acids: CASKEGVGGNTIYF.

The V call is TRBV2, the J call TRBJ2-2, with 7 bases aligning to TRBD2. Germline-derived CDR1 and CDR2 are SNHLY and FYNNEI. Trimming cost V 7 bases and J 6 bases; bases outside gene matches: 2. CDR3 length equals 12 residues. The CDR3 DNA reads TGTGCCAGCATCGGACTAGCCGGGGAGCTGTTTTTT. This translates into CASIGLAGELFF.

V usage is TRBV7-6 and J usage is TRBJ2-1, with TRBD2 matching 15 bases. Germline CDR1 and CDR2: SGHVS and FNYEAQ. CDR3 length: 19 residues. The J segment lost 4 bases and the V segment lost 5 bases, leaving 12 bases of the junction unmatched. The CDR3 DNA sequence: TGTGCCAGCAGCCCTGGACTAGCGGGAGGGCCGGGGGGTTACAATGAGCAGTTCTTC. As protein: CASSPGLAGGPGGYNEQFF. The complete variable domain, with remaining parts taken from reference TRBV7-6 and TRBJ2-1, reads GAGVSQSPRYKVTKRGQDVALRCDPISGHVSLYWYRQALGQGPEFLTYFNYEAQQDKSGLPNDRFSAERPEGSISTLTIQRTEQRDSAMYRCASSPGLAGGPGGYNEQFFGPGTRLTVL.

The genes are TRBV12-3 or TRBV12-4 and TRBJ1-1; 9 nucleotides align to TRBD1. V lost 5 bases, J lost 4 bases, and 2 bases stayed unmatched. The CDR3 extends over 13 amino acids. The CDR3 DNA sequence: TGTGCCAGCAGTGAGACAGGGGGCACTGAAGCTTTCTTT. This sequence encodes CASSETGGTEAFF.

In DNA form, the CDR3 reads TGTGCCAGCAGCCAAGTCGGACTAGCGGCAAACAATGAGCAGTTCTTC. Translation gives CASSQVGLAANNEQFF. V and J are TRBV3-1 (or the pseudogene TRBV3-2) and TRBJ2-1, with 10 bases identical to TRBD2. Germline V gene data show CDR1 as LGHDT and CDR2 as YNNKEL (reference sequence). After removal of 1 base from V and 5 bases from J, the junction contained 5 bases not matched to a gene. The CDR3 has 16 residues.

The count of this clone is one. CDR3 coding DNA: TGTGCCAGCAGTTTAAGGGCAGGGGGTATCTACGAGCAGTACTTC. Translated, it gives CASSLRAGGIYEQYF. The chain joins TRBV27 to TRBJ2-7; the match to TRBD1 covers 7 bases. Trimming took 2 bases from V and 3 from J; bases not matched to a gene: 7. CDR3 length: 15 amino acids. Germline CDR1 reads MNHEY; CDR2 reads SMNVEV (reference sequence).

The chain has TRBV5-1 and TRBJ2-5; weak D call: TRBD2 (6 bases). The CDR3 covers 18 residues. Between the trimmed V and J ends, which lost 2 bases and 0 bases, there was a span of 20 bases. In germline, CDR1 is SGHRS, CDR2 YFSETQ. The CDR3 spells CASSLGASAMSYQETQYF. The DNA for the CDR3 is TGCGCCAGCAGCTTAGGGGCTAGCGCCATGTCGTACCAAGAGACCCAGTACTTC.

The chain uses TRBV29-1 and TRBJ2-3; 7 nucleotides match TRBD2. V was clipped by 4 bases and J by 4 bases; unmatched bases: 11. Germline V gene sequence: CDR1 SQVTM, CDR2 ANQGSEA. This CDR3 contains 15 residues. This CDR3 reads CSVAHGLDVADTQYF. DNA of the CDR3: TGCAGCGTTGCCCATGGACTAGATGTCGCAGATACGCAGTATTTT.

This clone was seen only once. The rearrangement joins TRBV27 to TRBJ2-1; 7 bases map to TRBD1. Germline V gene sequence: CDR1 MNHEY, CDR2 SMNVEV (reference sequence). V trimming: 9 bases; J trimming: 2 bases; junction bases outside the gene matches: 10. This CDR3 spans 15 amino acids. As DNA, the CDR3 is TGTGCCAGTAGGCCGGGACAGAGGACCTACAATGAGCAGTTCTTC. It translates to CASRPGQRTYNEQFF.

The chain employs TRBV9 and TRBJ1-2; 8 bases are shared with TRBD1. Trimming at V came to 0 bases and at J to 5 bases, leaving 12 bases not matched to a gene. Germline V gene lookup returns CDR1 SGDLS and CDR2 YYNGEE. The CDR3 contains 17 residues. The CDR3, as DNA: TGTGCCAGCAGCGTAGCTCGGCAGGGGGCAGGCGTGTATGGCTACACCTTC. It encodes CASSVARQGAGVYGYTF.

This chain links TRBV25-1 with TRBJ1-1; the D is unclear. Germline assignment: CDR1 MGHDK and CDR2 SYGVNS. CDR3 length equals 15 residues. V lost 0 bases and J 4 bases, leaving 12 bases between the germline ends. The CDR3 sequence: CASSEYARGGTEAFF. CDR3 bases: TGTGCCAGCAGTGAATATGCTCGCGGTGGCACTGAAGCTTTCTTT.

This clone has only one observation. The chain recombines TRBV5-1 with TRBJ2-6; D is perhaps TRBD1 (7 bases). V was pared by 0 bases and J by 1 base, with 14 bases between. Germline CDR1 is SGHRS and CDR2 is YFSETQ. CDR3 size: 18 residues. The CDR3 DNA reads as TGCGCCAGCAGCTTGGGACAGGGAGGTAGTTCTGGGGCCAACGTCCTGACTTTC. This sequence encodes CASSLGQGGSSGANVLTF.